This note documents a single TCR beta chain sequence. The protocol was immunoSEQ multiplex PCR, while the TCRdb copy is restricted to in-frame clones and leaves out a portion. The sample lists roughly 340,000 clones, 88% occurring once. Trimming cost V 0 bases and J 2 bases, with 10 bases left between them. The CDR3 contains 15 residues. The germline V gene has CDR1 SQVTM and CDR2 ANQGSEA. Patients from Seattle were sampled longitudinally, starting during active infection. This entry belongs to a study of blood T cell repertoires in COVID-19. Across the study: T cells, B-cell-depleted T cells, or PBMCs provided the cDNA or gDNA that served as material.

The sequence was collected from a woman in her seventies with COVID-19, enrolled during active disease. V usage is TRBV29-1 and J usage is TRBJ2-2, with TRBD1 as a possible D gene (6 bases). Input material: peripheral blood. The CDR3 sequence is CSVEDTGTNTGELFF. CDR3 sequence (DNA): TGCAGCGTTGAAGACACCGGGACAAACACCGGGGAGCTGTTTTTT.